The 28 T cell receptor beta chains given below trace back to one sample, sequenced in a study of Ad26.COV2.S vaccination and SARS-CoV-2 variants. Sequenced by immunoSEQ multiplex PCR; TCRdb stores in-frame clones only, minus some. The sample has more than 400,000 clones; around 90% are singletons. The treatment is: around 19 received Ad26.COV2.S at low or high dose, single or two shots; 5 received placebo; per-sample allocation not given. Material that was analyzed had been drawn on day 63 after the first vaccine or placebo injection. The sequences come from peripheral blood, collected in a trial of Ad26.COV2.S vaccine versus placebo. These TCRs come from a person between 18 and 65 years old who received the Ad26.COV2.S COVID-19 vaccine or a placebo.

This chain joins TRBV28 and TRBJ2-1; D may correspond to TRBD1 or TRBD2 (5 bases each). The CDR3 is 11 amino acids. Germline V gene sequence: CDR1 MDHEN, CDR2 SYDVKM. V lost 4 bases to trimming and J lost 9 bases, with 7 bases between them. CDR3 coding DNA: TGTGCCAGCAGTTATGGGGGTGAGCAGTTCTTC. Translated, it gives CASSYGGEQFF. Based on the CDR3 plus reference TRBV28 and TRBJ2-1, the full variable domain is DVKVTQSSRYLVKRTGEKVFLECVQDMDHENMFWYRQDPGLGLRLIYFSYDVKMKEKGDIPEGYSVSREKKERFSLILESASTNQTSMYLCASSYGGEQFFGPGTRLTVL.

This CDR3 reads CASSPGPLSSYEQYF. Written as DNA, the CDR3 is TGCGCCAGCAGCCCCGGCCCGTTAAGCTCCTACGAGCAGTACTTC. The chain combines TRBV4-1 with TRBJ2-7; D call uncertain. Germline CDR1 MGHRA, CDR2 YSYEKL. The CDR3 runs to 15 residues. V lost 4 bases, J lost 0 bases, and 13 bases lay in between.

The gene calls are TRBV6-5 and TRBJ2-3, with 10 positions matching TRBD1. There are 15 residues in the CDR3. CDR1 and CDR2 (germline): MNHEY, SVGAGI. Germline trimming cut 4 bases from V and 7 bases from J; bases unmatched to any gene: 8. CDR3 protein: CASSSLDRGLNTQYF. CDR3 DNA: TGTGCCAGCAGTTCCTTAGACAGGGGGCTAAATACGCAGTATTTT.

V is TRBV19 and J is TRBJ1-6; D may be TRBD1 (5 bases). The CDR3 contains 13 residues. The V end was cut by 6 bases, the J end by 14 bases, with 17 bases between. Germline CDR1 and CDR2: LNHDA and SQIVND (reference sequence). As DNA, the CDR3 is TGTGCCAGTAGGCAACGGGACTTCATCACCCTCCACTTT. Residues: CASRQRDFITLHF. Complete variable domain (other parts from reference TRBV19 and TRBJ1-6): DGGITQSPKYLFRKEGQNVTLSCEQNLNHDAMYWYRQDPGQGLRLIYYSQIVNDFQKGDIAEGYSVSREKKESFPLTVTSAQKNPTAFYLCASRQRDFITLHFGNGTRLTVT.

DNA of the CDR3: TGCGCCAGCAGCCAAGATAGTACGGTGGGAGTCTCCGAACGCACAGATACGCAGTATTTT. It specifies CASSQDSTVGVSERTDTQYF. The chain employs TRBV4-3 and TRBJ2-3; tentatively, D is TRBD2 (5 bases). The CDR3 length is 20 residues. The V gene's germline CDR1 is LGHNA and CDR2 YSLEER. Trimming shortened V by 0 bases and J by 1 base, and 23 bases separated the two germline ends.

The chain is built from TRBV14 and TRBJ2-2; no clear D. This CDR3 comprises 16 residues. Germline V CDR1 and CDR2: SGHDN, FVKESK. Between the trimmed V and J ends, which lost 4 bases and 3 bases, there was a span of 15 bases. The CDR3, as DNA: TGTGCCAGCAGCCCTTTGTTTGGAGTCGACACCGGGGAGCTGTTTTTT. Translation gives CASSPLFGVDTGELFF.

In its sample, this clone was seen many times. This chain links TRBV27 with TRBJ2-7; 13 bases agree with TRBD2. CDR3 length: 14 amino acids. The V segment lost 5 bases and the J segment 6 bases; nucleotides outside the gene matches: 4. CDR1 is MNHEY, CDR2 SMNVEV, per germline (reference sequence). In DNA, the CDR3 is TGTGCCAGCAGTGAGGGACTAGCGGGACTCGAGCAGTACTTC. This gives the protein CASSEGLAGLEQYF.

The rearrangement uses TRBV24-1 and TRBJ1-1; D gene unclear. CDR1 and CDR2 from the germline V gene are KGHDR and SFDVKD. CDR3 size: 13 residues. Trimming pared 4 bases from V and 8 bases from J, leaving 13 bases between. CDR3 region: CATSDLDGVEAFF. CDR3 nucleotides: TGTGCCACCAGTGACCTGGACGGAGTAGAAGCTTTCTTT.

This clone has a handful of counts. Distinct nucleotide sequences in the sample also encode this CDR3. The CDR3 sequence: CASSQGLAGSYEQYF. The CDR3 DNA sequence: TGCGCCAGCAGCCAAGGGCTAGCGGGAAGCTACGAGCAGTACTTC. The rearrangement links TRBV4-3 to TRBJ2-7; 9 bases line up with TRBD2. Trimming removed 1 base from V and 3 bases from J; junction bases left unmatched: 4. Germline lookup yields CDR1 LGHNA and CDR2 YSLEER. The CDR3 runs to 15 residues.

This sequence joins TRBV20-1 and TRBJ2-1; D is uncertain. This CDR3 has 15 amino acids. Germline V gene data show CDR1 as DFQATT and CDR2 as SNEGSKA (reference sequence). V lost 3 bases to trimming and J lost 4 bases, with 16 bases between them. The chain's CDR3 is CSASGLRGTYNEQFF. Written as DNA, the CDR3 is TGCAGTGCTAGTGGGCTTCGAGGAACTTACAATGAGCAGTTCTTC.

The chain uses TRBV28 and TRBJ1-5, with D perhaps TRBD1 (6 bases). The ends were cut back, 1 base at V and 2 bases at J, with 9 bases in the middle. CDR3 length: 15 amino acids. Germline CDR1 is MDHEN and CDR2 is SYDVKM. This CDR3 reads CASSLFWGRNQPQHF. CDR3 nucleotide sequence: TGTGCCAGCAGTTTATTCTGGGGGCGCAATCAGCCCCAGCATTTT.

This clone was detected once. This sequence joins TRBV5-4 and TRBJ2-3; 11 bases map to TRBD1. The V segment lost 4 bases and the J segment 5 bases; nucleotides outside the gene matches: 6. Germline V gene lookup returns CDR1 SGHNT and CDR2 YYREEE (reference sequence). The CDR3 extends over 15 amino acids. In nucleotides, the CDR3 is TGTGCCAGCAGCACCTGGACAGGGGGCAGAGATACGCAGTATTTT. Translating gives CASSTWTGGRDTQYF.

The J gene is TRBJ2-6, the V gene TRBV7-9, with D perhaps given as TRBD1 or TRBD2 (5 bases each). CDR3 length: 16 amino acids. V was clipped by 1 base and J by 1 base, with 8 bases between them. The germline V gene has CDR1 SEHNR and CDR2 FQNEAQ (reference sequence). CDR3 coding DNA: TGTGCCAGCAGCTTAGATGGGGGTTCTGGGGCCAACGTCCTGACTTTC. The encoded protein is CASSLDGGSGANVLTF.

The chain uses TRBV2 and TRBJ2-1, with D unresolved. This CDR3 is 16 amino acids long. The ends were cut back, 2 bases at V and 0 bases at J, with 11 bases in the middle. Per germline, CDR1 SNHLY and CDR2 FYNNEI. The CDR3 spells CASSEYSVSSYNEQFF. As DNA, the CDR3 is TGTGCCAGCAGTGAATACAGCGTGAGCTCCTACAATGAGCAGTTCTTC.

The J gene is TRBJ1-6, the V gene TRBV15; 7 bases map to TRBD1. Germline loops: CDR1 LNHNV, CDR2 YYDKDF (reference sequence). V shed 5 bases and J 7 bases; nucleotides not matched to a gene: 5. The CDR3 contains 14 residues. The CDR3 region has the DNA TGTGCCACCAGCGACAGGGTGGGGAATTCACCCCTCCACTTT. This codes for CATSDRVGNSPLHF.

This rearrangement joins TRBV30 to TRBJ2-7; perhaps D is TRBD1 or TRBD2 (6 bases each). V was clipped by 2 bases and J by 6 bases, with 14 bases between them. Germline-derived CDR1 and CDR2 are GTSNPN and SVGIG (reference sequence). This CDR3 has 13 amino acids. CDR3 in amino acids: CAWSRGPDFEQYF. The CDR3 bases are TGTGCCTGGAGTCGGGGGCCAGACTTCGAGCAGTACTTC.

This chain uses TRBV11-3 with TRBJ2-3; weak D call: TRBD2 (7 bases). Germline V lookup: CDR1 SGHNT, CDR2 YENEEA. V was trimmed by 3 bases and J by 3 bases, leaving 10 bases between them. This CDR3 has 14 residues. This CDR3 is CASSLGGRTDTQYF. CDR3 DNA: TGTGCCAGCAGCTTGGGGGGGCGGACAGATACGCAGTATTTT.

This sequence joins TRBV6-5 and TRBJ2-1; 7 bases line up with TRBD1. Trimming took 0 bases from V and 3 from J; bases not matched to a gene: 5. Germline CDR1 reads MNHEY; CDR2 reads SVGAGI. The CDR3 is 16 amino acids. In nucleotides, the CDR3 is TGTGCCAGCAGTTACTCAACGGGACAGATCTACAATGAGCAGTTCTTC. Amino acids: CASSYSTGQIYNEQFF.

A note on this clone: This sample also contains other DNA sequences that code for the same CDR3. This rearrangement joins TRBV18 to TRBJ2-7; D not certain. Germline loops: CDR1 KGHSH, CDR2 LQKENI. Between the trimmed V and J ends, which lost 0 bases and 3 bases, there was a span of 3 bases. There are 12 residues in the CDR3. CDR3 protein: CASSPPSYEQYF. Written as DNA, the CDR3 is TGTGCCAGCTCACCACCGAGCTACGAGCAGTACTTC.

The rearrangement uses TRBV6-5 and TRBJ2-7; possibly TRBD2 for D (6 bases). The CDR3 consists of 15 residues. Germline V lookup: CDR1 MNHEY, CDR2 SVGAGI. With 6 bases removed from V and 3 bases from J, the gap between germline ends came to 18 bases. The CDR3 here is CASRGYGSKGYEQYF. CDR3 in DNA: TGTGCCAGCAGGGGGTACGGGAGTAAGGGCTACGAGCAGTACTTC.

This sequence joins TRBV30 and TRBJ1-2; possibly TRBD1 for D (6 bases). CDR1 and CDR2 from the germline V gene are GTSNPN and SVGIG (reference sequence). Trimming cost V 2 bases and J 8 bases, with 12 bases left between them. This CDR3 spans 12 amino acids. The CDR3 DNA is TGTGCCTGGAGTACCACAGGGTTCGGCTACACCTTC. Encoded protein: CAWSTTGFGYTF.

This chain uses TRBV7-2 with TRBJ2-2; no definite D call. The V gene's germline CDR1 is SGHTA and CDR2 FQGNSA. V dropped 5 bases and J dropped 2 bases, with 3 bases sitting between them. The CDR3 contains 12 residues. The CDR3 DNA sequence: TGTGCCAGCAGCCATAACACCGGGGAGCTGTTTTTT. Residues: CASSHNTGELFF.

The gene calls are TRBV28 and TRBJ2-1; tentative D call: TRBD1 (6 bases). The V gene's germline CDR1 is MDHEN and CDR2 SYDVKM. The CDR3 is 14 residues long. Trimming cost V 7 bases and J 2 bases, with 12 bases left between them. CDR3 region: CASTLDSPYNEQFF. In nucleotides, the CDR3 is TGTGCCAGCACCCTGGACAGCCCCTACAATGAGCAGTTCTTC.

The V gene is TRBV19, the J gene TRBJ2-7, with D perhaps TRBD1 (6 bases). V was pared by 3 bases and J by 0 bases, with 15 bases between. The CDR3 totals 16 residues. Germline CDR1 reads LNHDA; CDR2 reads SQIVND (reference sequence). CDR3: CASSMLGTFASYEQYF. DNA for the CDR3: TGTGCCAGTAGTATGTTGGGGACATTTGCCTCCTACGAGCAGTACTTC.

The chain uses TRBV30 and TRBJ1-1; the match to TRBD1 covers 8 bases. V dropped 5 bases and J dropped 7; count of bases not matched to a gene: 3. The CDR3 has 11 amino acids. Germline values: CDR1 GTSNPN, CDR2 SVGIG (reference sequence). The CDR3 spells CAWADRGEAFF. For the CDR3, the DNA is TGTGCCTGGGCCGACAGGGGTGAAGCTTTCTTT.

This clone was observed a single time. This chain's CDR3 is CASSYSGSLADTQYF. CDR3 DNA: TGTGCCAGCAGTTATTCCGGGAGTCTCGCAGATACGCAGTATTTT. The chain recombines TRBV6-5 with TRBJ2-3, with D possibly TRBD2 on 6 matching bases. V lost 3 bases and J lost 4, with 14 bases in between. Per germline, CDR1 MNHEY and CDR2 SVGAGI. This CDR3 is 15 amino acids long.

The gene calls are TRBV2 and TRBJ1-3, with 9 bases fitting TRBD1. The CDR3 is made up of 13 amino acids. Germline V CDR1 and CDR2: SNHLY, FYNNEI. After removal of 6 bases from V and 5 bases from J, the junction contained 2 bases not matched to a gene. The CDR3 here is CASRDRGRNTIYF. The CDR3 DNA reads TGTGCCAGCAGGGACAGGGGCCGAAACACCATATATTTT.

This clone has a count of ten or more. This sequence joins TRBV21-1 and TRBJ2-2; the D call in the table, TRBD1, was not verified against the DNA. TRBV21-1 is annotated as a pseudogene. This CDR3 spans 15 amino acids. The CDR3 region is CASSKGTGGTGELFF. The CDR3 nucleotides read TGTGCCAGCAGCAAAGGGACAGGGGGCACCGGGGAGCTGTTTTTT.